This T cell receptor beta chain was profiled in a study of OX40 agonist ivuxolimab in advanced cancers. The germline V gene encodes CDR1 SGDLS and CDR2 YYNGEE. V gave up 1 base and J gave up 0 bases, with 11 bases separating them. The CDR3 runs 15 residues. Measured with immunoSEQ multiplex PCR; TCRdb has only the in-frame clones, and not every one. The table includes roughly 69,000 clones, about 90% detected once. The specimen was CD4+ or CD8+ T cells sorted from blood, collected in a trial of the OX40 agonist ivuxolimab. This sequence was found in an adult with an advanced solid tumor such as melanoma, head and neck, liver or kidney cancer. V gene TRBV9 combines with J gene TRBJ2-7; TRBD2 is a possible D gene (5 bases). The CDR3 here is CASSVSPGSSYEQYF. The CDR3 DNA is TGTGCCAGCAGCGTATCCCCGGGGAGCTCCTACGAGCAGTACTTC. Based on the CDR3 plus reference TRBV9 and TRBJ2-7, the full variable domain is DSGVTQTPKHLITATGQRVTLRCSPRSGDLSVYWYQQSLDQGLQFLIQYYNGEERAKGNILERFSAQQFPDLHSELNLSSLELGDSALYFCASSVSPGSSYEQYFGPGTRLTVT.